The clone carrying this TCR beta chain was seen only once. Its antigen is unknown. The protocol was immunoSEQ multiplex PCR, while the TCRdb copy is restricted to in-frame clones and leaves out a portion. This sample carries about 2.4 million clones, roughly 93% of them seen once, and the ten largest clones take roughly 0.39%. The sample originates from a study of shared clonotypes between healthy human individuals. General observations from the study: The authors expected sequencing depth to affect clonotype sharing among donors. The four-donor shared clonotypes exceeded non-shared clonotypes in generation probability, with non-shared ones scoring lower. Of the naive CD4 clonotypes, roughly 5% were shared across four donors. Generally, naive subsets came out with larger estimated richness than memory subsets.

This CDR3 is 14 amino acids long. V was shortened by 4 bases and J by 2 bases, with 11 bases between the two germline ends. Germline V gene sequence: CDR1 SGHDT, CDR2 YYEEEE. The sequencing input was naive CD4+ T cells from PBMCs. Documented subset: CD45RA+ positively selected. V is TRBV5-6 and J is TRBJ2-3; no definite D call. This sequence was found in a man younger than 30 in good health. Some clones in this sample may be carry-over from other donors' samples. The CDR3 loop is CASSLAPVTDTQYF. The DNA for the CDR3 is TGTGCCAGCAGCCTTGCACCAGTCACAGATACGCAGTATTTT.